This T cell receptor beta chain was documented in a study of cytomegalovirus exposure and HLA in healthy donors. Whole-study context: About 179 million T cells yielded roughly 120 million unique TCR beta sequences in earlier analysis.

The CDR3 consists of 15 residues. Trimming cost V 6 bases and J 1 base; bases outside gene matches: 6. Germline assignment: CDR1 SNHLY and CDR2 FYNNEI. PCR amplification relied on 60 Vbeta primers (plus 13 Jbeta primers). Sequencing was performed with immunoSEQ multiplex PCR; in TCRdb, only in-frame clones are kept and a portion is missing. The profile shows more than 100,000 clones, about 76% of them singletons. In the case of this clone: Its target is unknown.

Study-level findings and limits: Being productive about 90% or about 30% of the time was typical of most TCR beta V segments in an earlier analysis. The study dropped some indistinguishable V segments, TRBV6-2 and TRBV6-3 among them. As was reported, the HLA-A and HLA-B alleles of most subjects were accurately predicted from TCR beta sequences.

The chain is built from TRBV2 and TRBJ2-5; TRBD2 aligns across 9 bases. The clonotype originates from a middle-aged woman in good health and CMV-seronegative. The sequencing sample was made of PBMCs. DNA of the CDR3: TGTGCCAGCAGAATAGCGGGGGCGCGCCAAGAGACCCAGTACTTC. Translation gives CASRIAGARQETQYF. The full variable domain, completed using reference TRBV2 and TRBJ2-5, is EPEVTQTPSHQVTQMGQEVILRCVPISNHLYFYWYRQILGQKVEFLVSFYNNEISEKSEIFDDQFSVERPDGSNFTLKIRSTKLEDSAMYFCASRIAGARQETQYFGPGTRLLVL.